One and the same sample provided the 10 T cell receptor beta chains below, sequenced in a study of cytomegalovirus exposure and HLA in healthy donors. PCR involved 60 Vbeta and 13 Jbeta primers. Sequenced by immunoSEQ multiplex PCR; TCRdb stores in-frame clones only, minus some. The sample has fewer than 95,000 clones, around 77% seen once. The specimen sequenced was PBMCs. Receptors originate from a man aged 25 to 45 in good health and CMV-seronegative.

CDR3 loop: CASSQDWAGRLWQPQHF. Here the CDR3 DNA reads TGCGCCAGCAGCCAAGATTGGGCGGGGAGGCTCTGGCAGCCCCAGCATTTT. The chain couples TRBV4-1 to TRBJ1-5; D remains ambiguous. From germline, CDR1 is MGHRA and CDR2 YSYEKL. The germline V and J ends were trimmed by 0 bases and 7 bases, with 19 bases remaining between them. The CDR3 is 17 amino acids.

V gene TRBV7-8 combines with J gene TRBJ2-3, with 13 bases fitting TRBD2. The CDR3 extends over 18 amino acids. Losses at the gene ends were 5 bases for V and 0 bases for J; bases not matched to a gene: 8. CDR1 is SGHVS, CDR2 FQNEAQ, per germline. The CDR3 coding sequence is TGTGCCAGCAGCGAGGGACTAGCGGGAATTTTTAGCACAGATACGCAGTATTTT. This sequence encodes CASSEGLAGIFSTDTQYF.

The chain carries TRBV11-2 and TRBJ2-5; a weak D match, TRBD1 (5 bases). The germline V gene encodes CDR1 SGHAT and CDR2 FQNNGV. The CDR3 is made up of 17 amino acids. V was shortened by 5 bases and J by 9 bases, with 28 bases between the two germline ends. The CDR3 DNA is TGTGCCAGCAGCCCTCTGATGAGTTCAGTAGGGGTAATGGCCCAGTACTTC. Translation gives CASSPLMSSVGVMAQYF.

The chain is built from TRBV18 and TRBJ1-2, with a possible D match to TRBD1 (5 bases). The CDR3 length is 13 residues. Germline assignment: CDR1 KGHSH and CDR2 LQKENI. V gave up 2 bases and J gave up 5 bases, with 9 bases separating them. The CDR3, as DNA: TGTGCCAGCTCACCAGGGGCGGATTATGGCTACACCTTC. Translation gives CASSPGADYGYTF.

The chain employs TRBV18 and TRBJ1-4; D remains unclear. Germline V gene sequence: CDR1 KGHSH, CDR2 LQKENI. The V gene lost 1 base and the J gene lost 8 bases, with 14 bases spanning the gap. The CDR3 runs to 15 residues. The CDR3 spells CASSPRSDEKEKLFF. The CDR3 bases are TGTGCCAGCTCACCACGTAGCGACGAAAAAGAAAAACTGTTTTTT.

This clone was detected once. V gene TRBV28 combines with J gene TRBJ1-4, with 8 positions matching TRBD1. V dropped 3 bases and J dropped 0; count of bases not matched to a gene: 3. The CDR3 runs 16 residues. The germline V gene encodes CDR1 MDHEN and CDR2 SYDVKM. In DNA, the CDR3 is TGTGCCAGCAGTTTTAAACAGGGGGCAACTAATGAAAAACTGTTTTTT. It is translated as CASSFKQGATNEKLFF.

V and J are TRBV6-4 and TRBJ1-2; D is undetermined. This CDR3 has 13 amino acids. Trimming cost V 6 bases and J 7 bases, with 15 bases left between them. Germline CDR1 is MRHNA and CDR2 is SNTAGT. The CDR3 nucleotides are TGTGCCAGCAGCGGGGATGGGTTAGGTGGCTACACCTTC. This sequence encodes CASSGDGLGGYTF.

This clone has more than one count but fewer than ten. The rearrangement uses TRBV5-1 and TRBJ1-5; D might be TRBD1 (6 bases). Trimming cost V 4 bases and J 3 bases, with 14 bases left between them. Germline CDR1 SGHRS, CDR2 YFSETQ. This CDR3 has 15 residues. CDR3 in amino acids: CASSRTTGNNQPQHF. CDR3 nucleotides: TGCGCCAGCAGCCGGACCACAGGGAACAATCAGCCCCAGCATTTT. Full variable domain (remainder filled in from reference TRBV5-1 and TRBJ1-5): KAGVTQTPRYLIKTRGQQVTLSCSPISGHRSVSWYQQTPGQGLQFLFEYFSETQRNKGNFPGRFSGRQFSNSRSEMNVSTLELGDSALYLCASSRTTGNNQPQHFGDGTRLSIL.

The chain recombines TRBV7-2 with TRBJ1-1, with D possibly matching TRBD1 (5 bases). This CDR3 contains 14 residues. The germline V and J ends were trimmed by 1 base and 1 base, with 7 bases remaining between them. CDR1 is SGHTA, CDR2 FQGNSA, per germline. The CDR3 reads CASSLDQGNTEAFF. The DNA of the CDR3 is TGTGCCAGCAGCTTAGATCAGGGGAACACTGAAGCTTTCTTT.

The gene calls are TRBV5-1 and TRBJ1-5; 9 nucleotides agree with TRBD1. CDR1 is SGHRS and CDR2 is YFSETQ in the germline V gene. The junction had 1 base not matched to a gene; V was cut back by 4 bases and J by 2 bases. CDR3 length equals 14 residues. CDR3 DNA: TGCGCCAGCAGCCGGACAGGGGGCAATCAGCCCCAGCATTTT. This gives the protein CASSRTGGNQPQHF.